This is a list of T cell receptor beta chains from one sample in a study of control samples from healthy donors and cancer patients. Libraries were prepared by immunoSEQ multiplex PCR; TCRdb keeps only in-frame clonotypes and omits some of them. The repertoire consists of about 88,000 clones, with over 90% occurring once and the leading ten covering roughly 8%. Input material: blood. These receptor sequences come from a man aged 18 to 29 in good health. The CDR3 runs from the conserved cysteine through the conserved F or W. Fields, in order: D gene, clone size, V gene, J gene, CDR3 length, CDR3 protein, CDR3 DNA. D genes are given only for firm matches. Clone size is not always given. Where it is, it says once, few, many or a class for expanded clones.

d_gene: TRBD1
abundance: -
v_gene: TRBV13
j_gene: TRBJ1-3
len: 17
CDR3aa: CASSLGTGGNSGNTIYF
CDR3nt: TGTGCCAGCAGCTTAGGCACAGGGGGAAACTCTGGAAACACCATATATTTT

d_gene: TRBD2
abundance: -
v_gene: TRBV18
j_gene: TRBJ2-3
len: 15
CDR3aa: CASPTTSGPAGTQYF
CDR3nt: TGTGCCAGCCCTACGACTAGCGGGCCCGCCGGGACGCAGTATTTT

d_gene: TRBD1
abundance: once
v_gene: TRBV7-9
j_gene: TRBJ2-1
len: 18
CDR3aa: CASSSPYFRTGEVGEQFF
CDR3nt: TGTGCCAGCAGCTCCCCATATTTCCGGACAGGGGAAGTTGGGGAGCAGTTCTTC

d_gene: TRBD1
abundance: -
v_gene: TRBV6-5
j_gene: TRBJ1-1
len: 15
CDR3aa: CASSYSPTGRGEAFF
CDR3nt: TGTGCCAGCAGTTACTCCCCGACAGGGAGAGGTGAAGCTTTCTTT

d_gene: TRBD1
abundance: -
v_gene: TRBV25-1
j_gene: TRBJ2-1
len: 14
CDR3aa: CASSSGGQYNEQFF
CDR3nt: TGTGCCAGCAGTTCTGGGGGACAGTACAATGAGCAGTTCTTC

d_gene: -
abundance: -
v_gene: TRBV7-9
j_gene: TRBJ1-1
len: 13
CDR3aa: CASSRQGAPEAFF
CDR3nt: TGTGCCAGCAGTCGTCAGGGAGCCCCTGAAGCTTTCTTT

d_gene: TRBD1
abundance: -
v_gene: TRBV4-1
j_gene: TRBJ1-2
len: 15
CDR3aa: CASSQEVAGGQGYTF
CDR3nt: TGCGCCAGCAGCCAAGAAGTCGCAGGGGGCCAGGGCTACACCTTC

d_gene: TRBD2
abundance: -
v_gene: TRBV5-1
j_gene: TRBJ2-3
len: 16
CDR3aa: CASSLPSGVSTDTQYF
CDR3nt: TGCGCCAGCAGCTTGCCAAGCGGGGTCAGCACAGATACGCAGTATTTT

d_gene: -
abundance: -
v_gene: TRBV7-9
j_gene: TRBJ1-2
len: 18
CDR3aa: CASSLGSLAEDQNYGYTF
CDR3nt: TGTGCCAGCAGCTTAGGTTCTTTGGCAGAAGACCAAAACTATGGCTACACCTTC

d_gene: TRBD2
abundance: -
v_gene: TRBV7-3
j_gene: TRBJ2-2
len: 19
CDR3aa: CASSLTGLMREANTGELFF
CDR3nt: TGTGCCAGCAGCTTAACGGGGCTGATGCGGGAGGCCAACACCGGGGAGCTGTTTTTT

d_gene: TRBD2
abundance: -
v_gene: TRBV5-1
j_gene: TRBJ2-1
len: 16
CDR3aa: CASSFGTSGLINEQFF
CDR3nt: TGCGCCAGCAGCTTTGGGACTAGCGGACTTATAAATGAGCAGTTCTTC

d_gene: TRBD2
abundance: once
v_gene: TRBV7-3
j_gene: TRBJ2-1
len: 21
CDR3aa: CASSLIRAGTSGRAVGNEQFF
CDR3nt: TGTGCCAGCAGCTTAATTAGGGCAGGGACTAGCGGGAGGGCCGTAGGCAATGAGCAGTTCTTC

d_gene: TRBD1
abundance: -
v_gene: TRBV13
j_gene: TRBJ2-5
len: 15
CDR3aa: CASSEQTGGQETQYF
CDR3nt: TGTGCCAGCAGCGAACAGACAGGGGGGCAAGAGACCCAGTACTTC

d_gene: TRBD1
abundance: -
v_gene: TRBV30
j_gene: TRBJ1-4
len: 12
CDR3aa: CAGTGWDEKLFF
CDR3nt: TGTGCCGGGACAGGATGGGATGAAAAACTGTTTTTT

d_gene: -
abundance: -
v_gene: TRBV11-2
j_gene: TRBJ1-1
len: 12
CDR3aa: CASSERNTEAFF
CDR3nt: TGTGCCAGCTCCGAGCGGAACACTGAAGCTTTCTTT

d_gene: -
abundance: -
v_gene: TRBV7-9
j_gene: TRBJ2-3
len: 17
CDR3aa: CASIVFGGGPGTDTQYF
CDR3nt: TGTGCCAGCATCGTCTTTGGCGGGGGCCCCGGAACAGATACGCAGTATTTT

d_gene: -
abundance: -
v_gene: TRBV6-4
j_gene: TRBJ2-2
len: 15
CDR3aa: CASSDSRGNTGELFF
CDR3nt: TGTGCCAGCAGTGACTCCCGGGGGAACACCGGGGAGCTGTTTTTT

d_gene: -
abundance: -
v_gene: TRBV6-5
j_gene: TRBJ2-7
len: 14
CDR3aa: CASSATGHAYEQYF
CDR3nt: TGTGCCAGCAGCGCGACAGGCCATGCCTACGAGCAGTACTTC

d_gene: TRBD1
abundance: -
v_gene: TRBV5-5
j_gene: TRBJ2-1
len: 17
CDR3aa: CASSSSPGTGGYNEQFF
CDR3nt: TGTGCCAGCAGCTCAAGCCCCGGGACAGGCGGATACAATGAGCAGTTCTTC

d_gene: -
abundance: -
v_gene: TRBV19
j_gene: TRBJ2-7
len: 13
CDR3aa: CASSPTGLPEQYF
CDR3nt: TGTGCCAGTAGTCCCACGGGACTTCCCGAGCAGTACTTC

d_gene: -
abundance: -
v_gene: TRBV3-1/TRBV3-2
j_gene: TRBJ1-1
len: 15
CDR3aa: CASSQSFGMSTEAFF
CDR3nt: TGTGCCAGCAGCCAGAGTTTCGGAATGAGCACTGAAGCTTTCTTT

d_gene: -
abundance: once
v_gene: TRBV29-1
j_gene: TRBJ1-2
len: 14
CDR3aa: CSVEGRGVVYGYTF
CDR3nt: TGCAGCGTTGAAGGCAGGGGTGTAGTCTATGGCTACACCTTC

d_gene: -
abundance: once
v_gene: TRBV7-2
j_gene: TRBJ2-3
len: 13
CDR3aa: CASSLGRTDTQYF
CDR3nt: TGTGCCAGCAGCCTGGGACGGACAGATACGCAGTATTTT

d_gene: -
abundance: once
v_gene: TRBV27
j_gene: TRBJ2-7
len: 14
CDR3aa: CASKPPLRSYEQYF
CDR3nt: TGTGCCAGCAAGCCTCCCTTACGCTCCTACGAGCAGTACTTC

d_gene: -
abundance: -
v_gene: TRBV19
j_gene: TRBJ1-5
len: 14
CDR3aa: CASSWGEGNQPQHF
CDR3nt: TGTGCCAGTAGTTGGGGGGAGGGAAATCAGCCCCAGCATTTT

d_gene: -
abundance: -
v_gene: TRBV4-1
j_gene: TRBJ1-3
len: 15
CDR3aa: CASSQDPETRNTIYF
CDR3nt: TGCGCCAGCAGCCAAGATCCCGAGACTCGAAACACCATATATTTT

d_gene: TRBD1
abundance: once
v_gene: TRBV6-5
j_gene: TRBJ2-7
len: 16
CDR3aa: CASSFDPGTASYEQYF
CDR3nt: TGTGCCAGCAGTTTTGATCCCGGGACAGCCTCCTACGAGCAGTACTTC

d_gene: -
abundance: -
v_gene: TRBV27
j_gene: TRBJ2-7
len: 11
CDR3aa: CASSSGYEQYF
CDR3nt: TGTGCCAGCAGTTCAGGCTACGAGCAGTACTTC

d_gene: TRBD1
abundance: -
v_gene: TRBV7-2
j_gene: TRBJ1-2
len: 14
CDR3aa: CASSSGQGNYGYTF
CDR3nt: TGTGCCAGCAGCTCAGGACAGGGGAACTATGGCTACACCTTC

d_gene: -
abundance: -
v_gene: TRBV5-1
j_gene: TRBJ2-5
len: 15
CDR3aa: CASSIWTDLQETQYF
CDR3nt: TGCGCCAGCAGCATCTGGACAGACCTCCAAGAGACCCAGTACTTC

d_gene: -
abundance: -
v_gene: TRBV10-3
j_gene: TRBJ1-1
len: 14
CDR3aa: CAISDGGVNTEAFF
CDR3nt: TGTGCCATCAGTGATGGGGGGGTGAACACTGAAGCTTTCTTT

d_gene: -
abundance: -
v_gene: TRBV18
j_gene: TRBJ1-1
len: 15
CDR3aa: CASSPFRGLNTEAFF
CDR3nt: TGTGCCAGCTCACCATTTAGGGGCTTGAACACTGAAGCTTTCTTT

d_gene: TRBD2
abundance: -
v_gene: TRBV25-1
j_gene: TRBJ2-7
len: 16
CDR3aa: CASSESSGLSHYEQYF
CDR3nt: TGTGCCAGCAGTGAAAGTAGCGGGCTCTCCCACTACGAGCAGTACTTC

d_gene: -
abundance: -
v_gene: TRBV21-1
j_gene: TRBJ1-1
len: 18
CDR3aa: CASSRRTGWRLLNTEAFF
CDR3nt: TGTGCCAGCAGCAGACGGACAGGGTGGAGGCTATTGAACACTGAAGCTTTCTTT